One sample yielded the 25 T cell receptor beta chains listed below, sequenced in a study of T cells after posttransplantation cyclophosphamide (dated by TCRdb to about 2016). Preparation of the library involved the immunoSEQ multiplex PCR assay. The table comes from immuneACCESS by way of TCRdb, which keeps in-frame sequences with V and J called. Part of the clones is missing from these tables; in studies checked, under half for an unresolved V gene and the rest for unknown reasons. This sample has fewer than 55,000 clones, none of them a singleton. The ten largest clones capture 2% to 3% of the sample. The specimen sequenced was PBMCs. The receptor set was obtained from a man aged 40-50 years in good health, CMV-negative, and a related stem cell transplant donor.

This clone has a count of ten or more. The chain carries TRBV10-3 and TRBJ2-1, with TRBD1 as a possible D gene (7 bases). With 5 bases removed from V and 12 bases from J, the gap between germline ends came to 17 bases. Germline V lookup: CDR1 ENHRY, CDR2 SYGVKD. There are 13 residues in the CDR3. The CDR3 sequence is CAISSQGTSLQFF. The CDR3 DNA follows: TGTGCCATCAGTTCACAGGGGACTTCCCTGCAGTTCTTC.

In its sample, this clone was seen many times. The gene calls are TRBV14 and TRBJ2-3; 7 positions match TRBD1. Trimming took 2 bases from V and 1 from J; bases not matched to a gene: 9. CDR3 length: 17 residues. Looked up from germline, CDR1 is SGHDN and CDR2 is FVKESK. CDR3 sequence: CASSQPTGQPRTDTQYF. The CDR3 nucleotides are TGTGCCAGCAGCCAACCAACGGGACAGCCCCGCACAGATACGCAGTATTTT.

This clone was seen repeatedly, ten times or more. This chain joins TRBV12-2 and TRBJ2-3; no check of the table's D call, TRBD2, against the DNA was made. TRBV12-2 is given as a pseudogene. The CDR3 covers 16 residues. The DNA of the CDR3 is TGTGCAAGTCGCTCACCACTAGCGGGAGGGTCAGATACGCAGTATTTT. Translating it yields CASRSPLAGGSDTQYF.

At least ten counts were recorded for this clone. The V call is TRBV11-3, the J call TRBJ1-1, with no clear D. Germline loops: CDR1 SGHNT, CDR2 YENEEA. Deletions cut 1 base from V and 2 bases from J, with 8 bases between. The CDR3 is 14 amino acids. The CDR3 region has the DNA TGTGCCAGCAGCTTAGTGGCGGGCAACACTGAAGCTTTCTTT. This encodes CASSLVAGNTEAFF.

The sample holds a few counts of this clone. The chain recombines TRBV7-3 with TRBJ2-2, with 9 bases aligning to TRBD2. In germline, CDR1 is SGHTA, CDR2 FQGTGA. The CDR3 is made up of 16 amino acids. V shed 5 bases, J shed 6 bases, and the junction held 10 bases outside the gene matches. As DNA, the CDR3 is TGTGCCAGCAGCCCCAACGTGGGACTAGCAGCCGGGGAGCTGTTTTTT. Translation gives CASSPNVGLAAGELFF.

This clone was seen at least ten times. The CDR3 sequence: CAISISPFGTGSYEQYV. The CDR3 nucleotides read TGTGCCATCAGTATTTCCCCCTTTGGGACAGGTTCCTACGAGCAGTACGTC. The chain couples TRBV10-3 to TRBJ2-7; 8 nucleotides match TRBD1. The CDR3 is 17 amino acids. Looked up from germline, CDR1 is ENHRY and CDR2 is SYGVKD. After removal of 5 bases from V and 1 base from J, the junction contained 13 bases not matched to a gene.

This clone was recorded at least ten times. The V and J genes are TRBV7-8 and TRBJ1-5; 9 nucleotides agree with TRBD1. The CDR3 totals 17 residues. Germline V lookup: CDR1 SGHVS, CDR2 FQNEAQ. V shed 5 bases, J shed 7 bases, and the junction held 15 bases outside the gene matches. The CDR3 DNA reads TGTGCCAGCAGCCCGCCTAGGAGACAGGGGGTGAACCAGCCCCAGCATTTT. Translation: CASSPPRRQGVNQPQHF.

This clone was found a few times. The chain recombines TRBV14 with TRBJ2-3, with 11 bases aligning to TRBD2. Germline loops: CDR1 SGHDN, CDR2 FVKESK. The CDR3 is made up of 17 amino acids. The ends lost 2 bases at V and 3 bases at J; junction bases unmatched: 7. CDR3 in amino acids: CASSQIWLAGGTDTQYF. CDR3 DNA sequence: TGTGCCAGCAGCCAAATCTGGCTAGCGGGGGGAACAGATACGCAGTATTTT.

A few counts support this clone. The chain is built from TRBV5-4 and TRBJ2-2; tentatively, D is TRBD2 (5 bases). The CDR3 is 15 amino acids. The germline CDR1 and CDR2 sequences are SGHNT and YYREEE (reference sequence). V was trimmed by 2 bases and J by 4 bases, leaving 12 bases between them. CDR3 loop: CASSLGTRSTGELFF. Written as DNA, the CDR3 is TGTGCCAGCAGCTTAGGTACTAGGAGCACCGGGGAGCTGTTTTTT.

The sample holds many counts of this clone. V and J are TRBV5-1 and TRBJ2-3; 9 positions match TRBD2. Germline V gene data show CDR1 as SGHRS and CDR2 as YFSETQ. Trimming took 3 bases from V and 2 from J; bases not matched to a gene: 10. There are 17 residues in the CDR3. The CDR3: CASSSLGLAGDTDTQYF. In DNA, the CDR3 is TGCGCCAGCAGCTCGCTAGGATTAGCGGGGGACACAGATACGCAGTATTTT. The whole variable domain, remainder taken from reference TRBV5-1 and TRBJ2-3, is KAGVTQTPRYLIKTRGQQVTLSCSPISGHRSVSWYQQTPGQGLQFLFEYFSETQRNKGNFPGRFSGRQFSNSRSEMNVSTLELGDSALYLCASSSLGLAGDTDTQYFGPGTRLTVL.

This clone was recorded at least ten times. V is TRBV6-6 and J is TRBJ1-1; 7 bases are shared with TRBD1. Germline V lookup: CDR1 MNHNY, CDR2 SVGAGI (reference sequence). The V segment lost 6 bases and the J segment 5 bases; nucleotides outside the gene matches: 9. CDR3 length: 14 amino acids. The CDR3 DNA is TGTGCCAGCAGGGACCCCGGACAGGAGACTGAAGCTTTCTTT. It codes for CASRDPGQETEAFF.

The sample holds a few counts of this clone. The J gene is TRBJ1-2, the V gene TRBV7-2; D remains ambiguous. CDR3 length equals 13 residues. Germline V gene data show CDR1 as SGHTA and CDR2 as FQGNSA. The V end was cut by 2 bases, the J end by 3 bases, with 7 bases between. The CDR3 DNA reads TGTGCCAGCAGCTTACCCCTCTACTATGGCTACACCTTC. Translating gives CASSLPLYYGYTF.

In its sample, this clone was seen many times. The rearrangement joins TRBV5-1 to TRBJ2-6; 9 bases match TRBD2. Germline lookup yields CDR1 SGHRS and CDR2 YFSETQ. V gave up 1 base and J gave up 0 bases; unmatched junction bases: 5. The CDR3 sequence is 18 residues long. CDR3 region: CASSLFAGGPSGANVLTF. The CDR3 DNA reads TGCGCCAGCAGCTTGTTTGCGGGAGGGCCCTCTGGGGCCAACGTCCTGACTTTC.

This clone was seen ten or more times. The chain joins TRBV29-1 to TRBJ2-1, with TRBD1 as a possible D gene (5 bases). This CDR3 is built from 12 residues. Germline V gives CDR1 SQVTM, CDR2 ANQGSEA. V was shortened by 6 bases and J by 5 bases, with 11 bases between the two germline ends. The CDR3 nucleotides read TGCAGCGTCCAGGACACCAACAATGAGCAGTTCTTC. This gives the protein CSVQDTNNEQFF.

This clone was observed at least ten times. This rearrangement joins TRBV7-2 to TRBJ1-4; 8 bases fit TRBD1. V was pared by 5 bases and J by 8 bases, with 7 bases of the junction left unmatched. Germline V gene sequence: CDR1 SGHTA, CDR2 FQGNSA. The CDR3 totals 14 residues. CDR3 sequence: CASSKGTGGEKLFF. The DNA of the CDR3 is TGTGCCAGCAGCAAGGGGACAGGAGGGGAAAAACTGTTTTTT.

This clone has a count of ten or more. DNA of the CDR3: TGTGCCAGCAGCAATCCCGGGACAGGGGTCGGCTACACCTTC. Translating it yields CASSNPGTGVGYTF. V gene TRBV11-2 combines with J gene TRBJ1-2; 10 positions agree with TRBD1. J lost 8 bases, V lost 5 bases, and 8 bases had no gene match. This CDR3 contains 14 residues. Germline loops: CDR1 SGHAT, CDR2 FQNNGV. The full variable domain, its missing parts supplied by reference TRBV11-2 and TRBJ1-2, is EAGVAQSPRYKIIEKRQSVAFWCNPISGHATLYWYQQILGQGPKLLIQFQNNGVVDDSQLPKDRFSAERLKGVDSTLKIQPAKLEDSAVYLCASSNPGTGVGYTFGSGTRLTVV.

This clone was found many times. The chain recombines TRBV5-4 with TRBJ1-1, with 8 bases identical to TRBD1. Germline V CDR1 and CDR2: SGHNT, YYREEE (reference sequence). V lost 1 base to trimming and J lost 1 base; unmatched junction nucleotides: 3. The CDR3 contains 15 residues. The CDR3 region has the DNA TGTGCCAGCAGCTTGCACACAGGGGGGAACACTGAAGCTTTCTTT. Translated, it gives CASSLHTGGNTEAFF. Variable domain in full (rest from reference TRBV5-4 and TRBJ1-1): ETGVTQSPTHLIKTRGQQVTLRCSSQSGHNTVSWYQQALGQGPQFIFQYYREEENGRGNFPPRFSGLQFPNYSSELNVNALELDDSALYLCASSLHTGGNTEAFFGQGTRLTVV.

This clone was seen ten or more times. Relative to the germline gene, one junction end is altered; a read error may explain this. V gene TRBV7-9 combines with J gene TRBJ2-7, with 8 bases matching TRBD2. The CDR3 covers 15 residues. Per germline, CDR1 SEHNR and CDR2 FQNEAQ (reference sequence). This chain's CDR3 is CVSSSGLARDYEQYF. CDR3 in DNA: TGTGTCAGCAGCAGCGGACTAGCCCGAGACTACGAGCAGTACTTC.

Ten or more counts support this clone. The chain joins TRBV6-1 to TRBJ1-1; D not certain. V lost 0 bases, J lost 4 bases, and 12 bases lay in between. Germline V gene lookup returns CDR1 MNHNS and CDR2 SASEGT. The CDR3 runs 15 residues. CDR3 region: CASSEASGLGTEAFF. Here the CDR3 DNA reads TGTGCCAGCAGTGAAGCAAGCGGGTTAGGCACTGAAGCTTTCTTT.

This clone was seen more than once but under ten times. This rearrangement joins TRBV2 to TRBJ1-1, with TRBD1 matching over 12 bases. Germline V lookup: CDR1 SNHLY, CDR2 FYNNEI. There are 17 residues in the CDR3. After removal of 7 bases from V and 1 base from J, the junction contained 10 bases not matched to a gene. This CDR3 reads CASTPGEGQGANTEAFF. CDR3 sequence (DNA): TGTGCCAGCACCCCAGGTGAGGGACAGGGGGCGAACACTGAAGCTTTCTTT.

There are many counts of this clone. The chain uses TRBV5-1 and TRBJ2-1; D is possibly TRBD2 (6 bases). From germline, CDR1 is SGHRS and CDR2 YFSETQ. Between the trimmed V and J ends, which lost 2 bases and 0 bases, there was a span of 12 bases. CDR3 length equals 16 residues. The CDR3 region is CASSLAGGSSYNEQFF. Written as DNA, the CDR3 is TGCGCCAGCAGCTTAGCGGGTGGGAGCTCCTACAATGAGCAGTTCTTC.

This clone occurred many times. The CDR3 is CASSVTGKTSEAFF. The CDR3 DNA sequence: TGTGCCAGTAGTGTGACAGGGAAAACCTCTGAAGCTTTCTTT. The rearrangement joins TRBV19 to TRBJ1-1; 7 bases map to TRBD1. The CDR3 runs to 14 residues. Germline CDR1 is LNHDA and CDR2 is SQIVND (reference sequence). V gave up 5 bases and J gave up 6 bases; unmatched junction bases: 9.

In its sample, this clone was seen many times. The V gene is TRBV6-5, the J gene TRBJ2-2, with D hard to call. The CDR3 runs to 15 residues. From germline, CDR1 is MNHEY and CDR2 SVGAGI. Trimming stripped 3 bases from V and 0 bases from J, with 8 bases between. The CDR3 loop is CASSYESPNTGELFF. CDR3 nucleotide sequence: TGTGCCAGCAGTTATGAGAGTCCGAACACCGGGGAGCTGTTTTTT.

At least ten counts were recorded for this clone. V and J are TRBV5-6 and TRBJ2-2; 11 nucleotides align to TRBD2. This CDR3 is 17 amino acids long. With V trimmed by 0 bases and J by 7 bases, 8 bases remained unmatched. The germline V gene has CDR1 SGHDT and CDR2 YYEEEE. The CDR3 nucleotides are TGTGCCAGCAGCTTGGTCAAACTAGCGGGAGAACGCGGGGAGCTGTTTTTT. It specifies CASSLVKLAGERGELFF.

This clone has only a few counts. This CDR3 reads CASTPGGSGELFF. CDR3 bases: TGTGCCAGCACCCCAGGGGGCAGCGGGGAGCTGTTTTTT. The genes are TRBV25-1 and TRBJ2-2; 8 bases match TRBD1. The length of the CDR3 is 13 residues. The J segment lost 7 bases and the V segment lost 7 bases, leaving 5 bases of the junction unmatched. Germline lookup yields CDR1 MGHDK and CDR2 SYGVNS.